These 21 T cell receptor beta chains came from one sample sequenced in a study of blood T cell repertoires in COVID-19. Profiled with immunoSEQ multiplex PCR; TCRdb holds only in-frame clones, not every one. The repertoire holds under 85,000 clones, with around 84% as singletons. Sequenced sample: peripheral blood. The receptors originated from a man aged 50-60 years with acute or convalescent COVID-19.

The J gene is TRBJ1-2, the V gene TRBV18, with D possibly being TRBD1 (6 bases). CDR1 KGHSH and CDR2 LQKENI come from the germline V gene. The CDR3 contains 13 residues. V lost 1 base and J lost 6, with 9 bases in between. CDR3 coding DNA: TGTGCCAGCTCACCACTCCACAGGGATGGCTACACCTTC. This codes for CASSPLHRDGYTF.

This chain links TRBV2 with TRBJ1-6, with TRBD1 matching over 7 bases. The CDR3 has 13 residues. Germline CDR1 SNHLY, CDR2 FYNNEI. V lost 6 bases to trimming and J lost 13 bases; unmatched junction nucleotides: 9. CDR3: CASRARGPLPLHF. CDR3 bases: TGTGCCAGCAGGGCGAGGGGGCCCCTTCCCCTCCACTTT. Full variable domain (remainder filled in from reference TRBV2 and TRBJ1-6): EPEVTQTPSHQVTQMGQEVILRCVPISNHLYFYWYRQILGQKVEFLVSFYNNEISEKSEIFDDQFSVERPDGSNFTLKIRSTKLEDSAMYFCASRARGPLPLHFGNGTRLTVT.

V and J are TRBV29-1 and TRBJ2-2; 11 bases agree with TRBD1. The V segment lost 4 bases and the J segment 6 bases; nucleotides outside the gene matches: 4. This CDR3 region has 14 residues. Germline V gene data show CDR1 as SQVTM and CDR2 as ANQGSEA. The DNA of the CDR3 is TGCAGCGTTGGAGGGACAGGGGGACCCGGGGAGCTGTTTTTT. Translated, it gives CSVGGTGGPGELFF.

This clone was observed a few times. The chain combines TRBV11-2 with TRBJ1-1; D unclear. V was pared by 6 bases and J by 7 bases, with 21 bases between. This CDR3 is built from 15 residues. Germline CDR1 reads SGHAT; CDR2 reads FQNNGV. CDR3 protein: CASRAPARVWSEAFF. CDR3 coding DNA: TGTGCCAGCAGAGCCCCGGCGAGGGTGTGGAGTGAAGCTTTCTTT.

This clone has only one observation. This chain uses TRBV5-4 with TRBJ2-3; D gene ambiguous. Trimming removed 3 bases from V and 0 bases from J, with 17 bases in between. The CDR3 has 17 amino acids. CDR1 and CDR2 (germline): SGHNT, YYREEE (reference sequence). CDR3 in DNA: TGTGCCAGCAGCTCCTTTCAGACTGCGACGAGCACAGATACGCAGTATTTT. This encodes CASSSFQTATSTDTQYF.

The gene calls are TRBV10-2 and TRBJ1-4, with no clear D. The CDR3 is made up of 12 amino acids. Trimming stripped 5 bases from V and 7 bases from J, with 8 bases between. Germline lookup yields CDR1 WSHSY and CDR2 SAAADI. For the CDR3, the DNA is TGCGCCAGCAGTACCGGGGTTGAAAAACTGTTTTTT. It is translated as CASSTGVEKLFF.

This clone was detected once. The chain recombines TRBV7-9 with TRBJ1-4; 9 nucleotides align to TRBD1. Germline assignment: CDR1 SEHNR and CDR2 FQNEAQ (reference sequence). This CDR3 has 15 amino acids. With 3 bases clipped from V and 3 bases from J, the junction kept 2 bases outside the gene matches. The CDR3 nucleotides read TGTGCCAGCAGCTTGGGACAGGGTTCTAATGAAAAACTGTTTTTT. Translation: CASSLGQGSNEKLFF.

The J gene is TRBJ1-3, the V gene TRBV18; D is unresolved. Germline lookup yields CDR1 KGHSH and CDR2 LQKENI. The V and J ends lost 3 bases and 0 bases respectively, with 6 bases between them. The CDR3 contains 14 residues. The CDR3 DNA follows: TGTGCCAGCTCACCTACTAGCTCTGGAAACACCATATATTTT. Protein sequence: CASSPTSSGNTIYF.

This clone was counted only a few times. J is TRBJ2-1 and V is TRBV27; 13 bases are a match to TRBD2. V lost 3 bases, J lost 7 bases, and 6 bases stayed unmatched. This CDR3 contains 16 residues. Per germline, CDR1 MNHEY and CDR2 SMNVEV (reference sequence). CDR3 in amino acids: CASSLPPGLAGNEQFF. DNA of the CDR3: TGTGCCAGCAGTTTGCCCCCGGGACTAGCGGGGAATGAGCAGTTCTTC.

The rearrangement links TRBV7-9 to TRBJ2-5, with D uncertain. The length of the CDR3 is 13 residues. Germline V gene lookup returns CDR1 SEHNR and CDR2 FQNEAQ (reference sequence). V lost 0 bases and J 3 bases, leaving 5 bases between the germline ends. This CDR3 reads CASSLAAEETQYF. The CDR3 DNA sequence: TGTGCCAGCAGCTTAGCGGCAGAAGAGACCCAGTACTTC.

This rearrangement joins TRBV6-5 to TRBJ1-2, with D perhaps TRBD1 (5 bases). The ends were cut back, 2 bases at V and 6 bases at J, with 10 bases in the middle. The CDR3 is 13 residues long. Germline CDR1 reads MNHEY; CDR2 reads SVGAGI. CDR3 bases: TGTGCCAGCAGTTACGCAGGGTATGATGGCTACACCTTC. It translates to CASSYAGYDGYTF.

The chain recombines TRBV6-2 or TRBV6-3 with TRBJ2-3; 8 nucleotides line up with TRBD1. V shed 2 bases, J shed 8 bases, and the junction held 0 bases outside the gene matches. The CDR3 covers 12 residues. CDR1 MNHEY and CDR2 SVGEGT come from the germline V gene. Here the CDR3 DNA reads TGTGCCAGCAGTTACGACAGGGGTACGCAGTATTTT. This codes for CASSYDRGTQYF.

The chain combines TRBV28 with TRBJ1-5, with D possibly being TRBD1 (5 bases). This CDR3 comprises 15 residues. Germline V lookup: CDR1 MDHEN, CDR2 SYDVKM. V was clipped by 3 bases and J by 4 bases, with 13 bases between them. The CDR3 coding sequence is TGTGCCAGCAGTTTGGGTTCAGGGCTAAATCAGCCCCAGCATTTT. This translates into CASSLGSGLNQPQHF.

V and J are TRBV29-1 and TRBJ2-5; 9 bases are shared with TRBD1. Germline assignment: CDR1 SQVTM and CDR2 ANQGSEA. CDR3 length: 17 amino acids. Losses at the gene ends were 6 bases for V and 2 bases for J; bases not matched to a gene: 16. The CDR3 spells CSVDSSFWDREQETQYF. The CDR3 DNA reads TGCAGCGTGGATTCCTCTTTTTGGGACAGGGAACAAGAGACCCAGTACTTC.

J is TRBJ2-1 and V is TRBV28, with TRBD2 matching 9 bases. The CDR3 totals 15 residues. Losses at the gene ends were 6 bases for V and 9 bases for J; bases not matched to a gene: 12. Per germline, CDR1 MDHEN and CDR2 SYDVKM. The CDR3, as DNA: TGTGCCAGCAGGCCGCGGGGGGGGCGATTAGGTGAGCAGTTCTTC. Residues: CASRPRGGRLGEQFF.

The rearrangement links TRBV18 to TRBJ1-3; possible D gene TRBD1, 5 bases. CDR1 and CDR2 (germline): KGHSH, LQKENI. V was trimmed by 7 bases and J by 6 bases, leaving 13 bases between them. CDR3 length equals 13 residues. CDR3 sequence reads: CASYRTQENTIYF. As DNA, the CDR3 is TGTGCCAGCTACCGGACACAGGAAAACACCATATATTTT.

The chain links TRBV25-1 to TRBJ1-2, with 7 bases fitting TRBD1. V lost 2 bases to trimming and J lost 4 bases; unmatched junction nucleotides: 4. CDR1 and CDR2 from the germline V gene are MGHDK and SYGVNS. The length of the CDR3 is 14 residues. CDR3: CASSEPGQAYGYTF. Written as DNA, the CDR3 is TGTGCCAGCAGTGAACCAGGACAGGCCTATGGCTACACCTTC.

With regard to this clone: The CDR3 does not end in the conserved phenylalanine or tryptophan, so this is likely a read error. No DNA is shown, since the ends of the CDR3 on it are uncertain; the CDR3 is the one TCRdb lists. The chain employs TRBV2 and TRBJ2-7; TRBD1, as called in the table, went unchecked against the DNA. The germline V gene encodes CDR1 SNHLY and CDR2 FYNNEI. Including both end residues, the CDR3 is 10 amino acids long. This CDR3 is CASSGTADIY.

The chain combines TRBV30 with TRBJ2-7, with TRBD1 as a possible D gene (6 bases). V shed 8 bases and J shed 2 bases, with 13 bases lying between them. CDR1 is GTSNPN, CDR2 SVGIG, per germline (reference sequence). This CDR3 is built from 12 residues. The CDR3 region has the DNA TGTGCCGGCCAGACAGGTACCTACGAGCAGTACTTC. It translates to CAGQTGTYEQYF.

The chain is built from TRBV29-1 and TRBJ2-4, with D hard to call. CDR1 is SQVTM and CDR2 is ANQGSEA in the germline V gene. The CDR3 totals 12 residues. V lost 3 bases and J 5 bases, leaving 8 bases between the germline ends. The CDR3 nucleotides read TGCAGCGTTGACAGTCCGCAAAACATTCAGTACTTC. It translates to CSVDSPQNIQYF.

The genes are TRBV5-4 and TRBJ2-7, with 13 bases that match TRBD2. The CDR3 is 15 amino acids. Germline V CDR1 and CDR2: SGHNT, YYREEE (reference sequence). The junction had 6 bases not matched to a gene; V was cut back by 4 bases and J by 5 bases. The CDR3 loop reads CASSPGLAGEDEQYF. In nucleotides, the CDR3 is TGTGCCAGCAGCCCCGGACTAGCGGGAGAGGACGAGCAGTACTTC.